Reported below is one T cell receptor beta chain. Its specificity is unknown. This PCR relied on a set of 60 Vbeta primers and 13 Jbeta primers. As processed by the authors: The count from a later analysis was 79 million or so unique TCR beta chains, around 10 million of them shared. Libraries were prepared by immunoSEQ multiplex PCR; TCRdb keeps only in-frame clonotypes and omits some of them. D and trimming were read from the DNA, whereas the V and J calls and clone size are those reported in that table. The data contain some 180,000 clones, 83% of them singletons. Healthy donors of bone marrow made up the group. The data stem from a study of cytomegalovirus exposure and HLA in healthy donors. CDR3 length: 15 residues. Germline CDR1 is LNHDA and CDR2 is SQIVND (reference sequence). J lost 1 base, V lost 8 bases, and 10 bases had no gene match. Overall study findings and caveats: Per a prior analysis, the majority of TCR beta V segments were productive roughly 87% or roughly 30% of the time.

The rearrangement links TRBV19 to TRBJ2-7; 8 nucleotides agree with TRBD1. The source is a man between 40 and 49 years old in good health and CMV-seropositive. Input material: PBMCs. The CDR3 region has the DNA TGTGCCAGTGGGAATACAGGGGGTTCATCCTACGAGCAGTACTTC. Encoded protein: CASGNTGGSSYEQYF.